This TCR beta chain was identified in a study of OX40 agonist ivuxolimab in advanced cancers. On the study more broadly: Intravenous ivuxolimab at 0.01 to 10 mg/kg was given to patients every 2 weeks.

Note on this clone: Antigen: not known.

Study conclusions and caveats: Which antigen the expanded peripheral T cells recognized is unknown.

Profiled with immunoSEQ multiplex PCR; TCRdb holds only in-frame clones, not every one. The table shows about 70,000 clones, with 70% to 90% occurring only once. Germline-derived CDR1 and CDR2 are MDHEN and SYDVKM. This CDR3 is 16 amino acids long. Trimming shortened V by 5 bases and J by 2 bases, and 18 bases separated the two germline ends. The chain recombines TRBV28 with TRBJ1-2, with D perhaps matching TRBD1 (6 bases). This material consisted of CD4+ or CD8+ T cells sorted from blood, taken in a trial of the OX40 agonist ivuxolimab. The origin of this receptor is an adult with an advanced solid tumor such as melanoma, head and neck, liver or kidney cancer. The CDR3 region is CASSEIGLGGNYGYTF. Written as DNA, the CDR3 is TGTGCCAGCAGTGAAATTGGGTTAGGGGGAAACTATGGCTACACCTTC.